In this sample, the clone carrying this T cell receptor (beta chain) turned up a few times. This CDR3 contains 14 residues. Germline V CDR1 and CDR2: GTSNPN, SVGIG (reference sequence). V gave up 3 bases and J gave up 4 bases, with 13 bases separating them. This record comes from a study of patients and donors after allogeneic stem cell transplantation. TCRdb recomputed calls from the RT-PCR reads with MiXCR, one row per CDR3 protein. The sample lists approximately 200,000 distinct CDR3 sequences, 35% to 45% seen once, with roughly 11% in the top ten. The TCR was taken from a human donor who was either an allogeneic HSCT recipient or a stem cell or donor lymphocyte infusion donor (not recorded which). It is not recorded whose cells these are; they may come from a transplant donor. V gene TRBV30 combines with J gene TRBJ1-5; no clear D. Sequenced input: blood, either unsorted or a sorted T cell fraction (not recorded which). CDR3 in amino acids: CAWSLTPPNQPQHF. CDR3 DNA: TGTGCCTGGAGCCTCACCCCGCCAAATCAGCCCCAGCATTTT.